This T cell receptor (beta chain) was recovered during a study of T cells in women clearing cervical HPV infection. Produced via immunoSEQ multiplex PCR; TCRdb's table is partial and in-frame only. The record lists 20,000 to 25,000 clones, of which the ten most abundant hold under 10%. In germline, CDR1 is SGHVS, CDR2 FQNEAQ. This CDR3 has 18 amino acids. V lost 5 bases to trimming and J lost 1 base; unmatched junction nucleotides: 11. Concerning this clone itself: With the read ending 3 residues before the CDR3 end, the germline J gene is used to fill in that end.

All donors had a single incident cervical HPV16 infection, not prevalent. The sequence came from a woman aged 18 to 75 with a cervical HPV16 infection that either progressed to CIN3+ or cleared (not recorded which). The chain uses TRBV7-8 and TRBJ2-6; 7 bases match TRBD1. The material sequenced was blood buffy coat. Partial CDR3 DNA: TGTGCCAGCAGCCCTAGTCGGACAGGTCCATCTGGGGCCAACGTC. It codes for CASSPSRTGPSGANV. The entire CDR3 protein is CASSPSRTGPSGANVLTF.